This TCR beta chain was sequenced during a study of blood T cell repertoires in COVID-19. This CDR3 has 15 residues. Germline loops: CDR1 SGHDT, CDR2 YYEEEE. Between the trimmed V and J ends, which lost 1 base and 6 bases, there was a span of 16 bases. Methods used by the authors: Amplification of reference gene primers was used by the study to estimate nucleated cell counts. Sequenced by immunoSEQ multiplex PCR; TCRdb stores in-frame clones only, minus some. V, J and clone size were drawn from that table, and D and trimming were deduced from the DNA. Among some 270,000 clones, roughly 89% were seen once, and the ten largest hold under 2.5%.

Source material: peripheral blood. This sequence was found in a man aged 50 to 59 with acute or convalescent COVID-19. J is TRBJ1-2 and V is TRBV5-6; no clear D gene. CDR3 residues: CASSLRQVTFDGYTF. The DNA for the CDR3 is TGTGCCAGCAGCTTGCGCCAGGTGACCTTCGATGGCTACACCTTC.